These T cell receptor beta chains were read from a single sample in a study of blood T cell repertoires in COVID-19. TCRdb keeps only in-frame clones here, not all; method: immunoSEQ multiplex PCR. In the table there are roughly 400,000 clones, 87% of which are singletons. The sample taken for sequencing was peripheral blood. The receptors shown here come from a woman aged 55 to 70 with COVID-19, enrolled during active disease. Each CDR3 is given with its conserved first and last residue. The order of the fields is J gene, D gene, V gene, CDR3 protein. A D gene is named only where the DNA matches it firmly.

j_gene: TRBJ1-5; d_gene: .; v_gene: TRBV19; CDR3aa: CASSLQGDQPQHF
j_gene: TRBJ1-5; d_gene: .; v_gene: TRBV5-6; CDR3aa: CASSLGPGVDGNQPQHF
j_gene: TRBJ2-5; d_gene: TRBD2; v_gene: TRBV4-2; CDR3aa: CASSQDYELAGDSRAQETQYF
j_gene: TRBJ1-4; d_gene: TRBD1; v_gene: TRBV27; CDR3aa: CASSSGGTATNEKLFF
j_gene: TRBJ1-2; d_gene: TRBD1; v_gene: TRBV11-3; CDR3aa: CASSWGTGGYDYGYTF
j_gene: TRBJ1-2; d_gene: TRBD1; v_gene: TRBV7-9; CDR3aa: CASSSPGQGKDDYGYTF
j_gene: TRBJ2-5; d_gene: .; v_gene: TRBV2; CDR3aa: CASSAGEGFRETQYF
j_gene: TRBJ2-1; d_gene: TRBD1; v_gene: TRBV11-1; CDR3aa: CASSLGQGVYNEQFF
j_gene: TRBJ2-1; d_gene: .; v_gene: TRBV5-5; CDR3aa: CASSFGTSRWNEQFF
j_gene: TRBJ2-7; d_gene: TRBD1; v_gene: TRBV5-1; CDR3aa: CASSPRQGLAYEQYF
j_gene: TRBJ2-2; d_gene: .; v_gene: TRBV11-3; CDR3aa: CASSLEGGPGELFF
j_gene: TRBJ1-4; d_gene: TRBD1; v_gene: TRBV5-1; CDR3aa: CASSLEGRGREKLFF
j_gene: TRBJ1-4; d_gene: .; v_gene: TRBV3-1/TRBV3-2; CDR3aa: CASSLGQTSNEKLFF
j_gene: TRBJ1-5; d_gene: .; v_gene: TRBV12-3/TRBV12-4; CDR3aa: CASSLLRDQPQHF
j_gene: TRBJ1-5; d_gene: .; v_gene: TRBV5-8; CDR3aa: CASSVTETGYQPQHF
j_gene: TRBJ1-5; d_gene: TRBD1; v_gene: TRBV28; CDR3aa: CASSSTGVQPQHF
j_gene: TRBJ2-7; d_gene: .; v_gene: TRBV7-8; CDR3aa: CASSQKTGSYEQYF
j_gene: TRBJ2-4; d_gene: .; v_gene: TRBV5-1; CDR3aa: CASSLGGGAGNIQYF
j_gene: TRBJ1-6; d_gene: TRBD1; v_gene: TRBV4-1; CDR3aa: CASSQEGIQGQALHF
j_gene: TRBJ1-5; d_gene: .; v_gene: TRBV3-1/TRBV3-2; CDR3aa: CASSQALNQPQHF
j_gene: TRBJ2-1; d_gene: .; v_gene: TRBV9; CDR3aa: CASSTYSGAYNEQFF
j_gene: TRBJ2-2; d_gene: TRBD1; v_gene: TRBV18; CDR3aa: CASSTGTGYNTGELFF
j_gene: TRBJ2-2; d_gene: TRBD1; v_gene: TRBV24-1; CDR3aa: CATSDPTGVYTGELFF
j_gene: TRBJ1-1; d_gene: .; v_gene: TRBV19; CDR3aa: CASSVNRVPNTEAFF